This paragraph reports one TCR beta chain. Germline assignment: CDR1 KGHSH and CDR2 LQKENI. This CDR3 comprises 16 residues. The data were taken from a study of T cells expressing NK-cell markers. About the research overall: Investigators obtained TCR beta repertoires from sorted CD3+CD56+NKG2C+, CD3+CD56+NKG2C- and CD3+CD56-NKG2C+ T cells.

TCRdb reanalyzed the 5' RACE reads and collapses them to one entry per CDR3 protein, without DNA. Here the sample table reports roughly 430,000 distinct CDR3 sequences. The sequencing sample was made of blood T cells: a sorted CD56 or NKG2C T cell subset, CD4+ or CD8+ T cells, or bulk PBMC T cells (not recorded which). This receptor was obtained from a woman between 18 and 70 years old in good health. The gene calls are TRBV18 and TRBJ1-2; without DNA, the TCRdb call of TRBD1 cannot be checked. CDR3 in amino acids: CASSWGQKGTDSGYTF.